This record concerns one T cell receptor beta chain sequence. Its specificity is not known. These data come from a study of cytomegalovirus exposure and HLA in healthy donors. General study results and limits: The presence/absence work took it that sequencing depth was about the same across donors. There were reportedly fewer N-insertions in an Asian-associated ancestry cluster than the roughly 670-donor mean, in a later analysis.

CDR3 size: 16 residues. The trim removed 2 bases at V and 1 base at J, leaving 6 bases unmatched. Germline loops: CDR1 SGHTA, CDR2 FQGNSA. Primers: 60 Vbeta forward and 13 Jbeta reverse. Clones were sequenced by immunoSEQ multiplex PCR, and TCRdb holds only the in-frame ones, with some missing. Its table lists about 170,000 clones. The TCR sequence derives from a woman aged 18 to 35 in good health and CMV-seropositive. The chain combines TRBV7-2 with TRBJ2-3; 7 nucleotides align to TRBD2. Source material: PBMCs. DNA of the CDR3: TGTGCCAGCAGCTTAAGAGGCGGGAGAGGCACAGATACGCAGTATTTT. The encoded protein is CASSLRGGRGTDTQYF.